Here is one TCR beta chain with its context. TCRdb keeps only in-frame clones here, not all; method: immunoSEQ multiplex PCR. Among 350,000 or so clones listed, 89% were seen once. The data were taken from a study of blood T cell repertoires in COVID-19. Germline V gene data show CDR1 as SGHRS and CDR2 as YFSETQ. Losses at the gene ends were 4 bases for V and 4 bases for J; bases not matched to a gene: 7. The CDR3 loop spans 14 amino acids. The chain joins TRBV5-1 to TRBJ2-7, with TRBD1 matching 8 bases. Sequenced input: peripheral blood. This TCR came from a woman aged 55-75 years with COVID-19, enrolled during active disease. This chain's CDR3 is CASSPTGARYEQYF. CDR3 DNA sequence: TGCGCCAGCAGCCCGACAGGGGCGAGGTACGAGCAGTACTTC.